This T cell receptor (beta chain) originates from a study of blood T cell repertoires in COVID-19. Trimming took 4 bases from V and 2 from J, leaving 4 bases between them. This CDR3 has 12 amino acids. CDR1 LNHDA and CDR2 SQIVND come from the germline V gene (reference sequence). Per the original methods: Researchers report that nucleated cell counts were estimated from reference gene primer amplification. Sequenced by immunoSEQ multiplex PCR; TCRdb stores in-frame clones only, minus some. Clone size and V and J calls were adopted from that table, with D and trimming inferred from the DNA. The sample consists of approximately 450,000 clones, approximately 90% of them appearing once. This clone was counted a few times.

Sequencing used peripheral blood. The receptor's source is a woman aged 25-40 years with acute or convalescent COVID-19. The gene calls are TRBV19 and TRBJ2-3; D is ambiguous. The CDR3 here is CASSRHTDTQYF. The CDR3 bases are TGTGCCAGTAGTAGACACACAGATACGCAGTATTTT.